The entry below describes one T cell receptor beta chain. What it recognizes is unknown. Sequencing was at deep level. The table came from immunoSEQ multiplex PCR; TCRdb's copy has only in-frame clones and leaves some out. The data show about 2.3 million clones, with approximately 93% seen just once and about 0.39% held by the top ten. The record originates from a study of shared clonotypes between healthy human individuals. Study-level results: Though the depth was large, rarefaction showed that sorted-subset sequencing was incomplete.

CDR3 size: 17 residues. Unmatched junction bases numbered 13, after V lost 7 bases and J lost 7 bases. Germline CDR1 reads MRHNA; CDR2 reads SNTAGT. The chain is built from TRBV6-4 and TRBJ2-2; 12 nucleotides match TRBD2. The source material was naive CD4+ T cells from PBMCs. Subset given: CD45RA+ positively selected. The TCR originated in a young man in good health. Some clones in this sample may be carry-over from other donors' samples. The DNA of the CDR3 is TGTGCCAGCATTCGGACTAGCGGGAAAGAGGAGTACGGGGAGCTGTTTTTT. This gives the protein CASIRTSGKEEYGELFF.